This section outlines one TCR beta chain sequence together with its context. V was pared by 1 base and J by 3 bases, with 6 bases between. In germline, CDR1 is SGHVS, CDR2 FQNEAQ. This CDR3 contains 13 residues. The data originate from a study of blood T cell repertoires in COVID-19. The table came from immunoSEQ multiplex PCR; TCRdb's copy has only in-frame clones and leaves some out. The sample carries just under 350,000 clones, 85% to 90% recorded once. This clonotype originated in a woman in her 70s with COVID-19, enrolled during active disease. V gene TRBV7-8 combines with J gene TRBJ1-1, with D hard to call. Sequencing input: peripheral blood. CDR3: CASSLERDTEAFF. CDR3 in DNA: TGTGCCAGCAGCTTAGAGAGGGACACTGAAGCTTTCTTT.